This TCR beta chain was captured in a study of OX40 agonist ivuxolimab in advanced cancers. The data were produced by immunoSEQ multiplex PCR, yet TCRdb's version contains in-frame clones alone and is incomplete. The sample consists of roughly 57,000 clones, nearly 80% of them appearing once. V shed 5 bases and J 7 bases; nucleotides not matched to a gene: 5. The CDR3 contains 14 residues. The germline V gene encodes CDR1 LNHNV and CDR2 YYDKDF (reference sequence). This chain links TRBV15 with TRBJ2-1; 10 bases line up with TRBD2. The source was CD4+ or CD8+ T cells sorted from blood, collected in a trial of the OX40 agonist ivuxolimab. This sequence originates from an adult with an advanced solid tumor such as melanoma, head and neck, liver or kidney cancer. For the CDR3, the DNA is TGTGCCACCAGCCCAGCGGGGGGGCCGAATGAGCAGTTCTTC. This sequence encodes CATSPAGGPNEQFF.